This T cell receptor beta chain was found in a study of T cells in Graves' hyperthyroidism and ophthalmopathy. Study in general: Prior to any treatment, at the point of initial diagnosis, peripheral blood was collected.

The hyperthyroidism patients had all been newly diagnosed, and their disease duration was under 2 months. Their ages ranged from 18 to 65 years. Diagnostic decisions used clinical symptoms, serum thyroxine and TRAb, thyroid ultrasound and orbital computed tomography. Template material for amplifying TCR beta CDR3 regions consisted of RNA transcripts. An initial round of RT-PCR targeting the TCR CDR3 relied on the HTBI primer set. Each CDR3 protein is one row after TCRdb ran MiXCR on the multiplex PCR reads. The repertoire holds 750,000 to 950,000 distinct CDR3 sequences, about two fifths seen once, with 8% to 9% in the top ten. This clonotype occurred many times. Its target is unknown. The CDR3 has 17 residues. Looked up from germline, CDR1 is SEHNR and CDR2 is FQNEAQ (reference sequence). V dropped 4 bases and J dropped 12; count of bases not matched to a gene: 18. Study results and limitations: Expanded thyroid clonotypes (above 0.001) were mostly also found in blood.

This chain joins TRBV7-9 and TRBJ1-4; 9 positions agree with TRBD1. Sample: blood. This clonotype was obtained from a man aged 18 to 35 with Graves' hyperthyroidism. CDR3 coding DNA: TGTGCCAGCAGCTCCGAGAAGTATGGGACAGGGTTGAAGGAACTGTTTTTT. Encoded protein: CASSSEKYGTGLKELFF.